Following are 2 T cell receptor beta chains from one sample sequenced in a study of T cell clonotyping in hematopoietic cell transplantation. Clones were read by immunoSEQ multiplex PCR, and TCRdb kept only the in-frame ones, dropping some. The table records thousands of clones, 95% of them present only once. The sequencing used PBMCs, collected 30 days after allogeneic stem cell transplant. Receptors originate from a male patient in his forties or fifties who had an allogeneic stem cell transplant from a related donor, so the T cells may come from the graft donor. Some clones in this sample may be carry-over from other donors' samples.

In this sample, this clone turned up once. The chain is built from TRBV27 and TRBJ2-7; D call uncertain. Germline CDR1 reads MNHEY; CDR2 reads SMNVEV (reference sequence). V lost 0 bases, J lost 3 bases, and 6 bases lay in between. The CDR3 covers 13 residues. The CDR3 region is CASSLSWSYEQYF. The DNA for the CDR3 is TGTGCCAGCAGTTTATCATGGAGCTACGAGCAGTACTTC.

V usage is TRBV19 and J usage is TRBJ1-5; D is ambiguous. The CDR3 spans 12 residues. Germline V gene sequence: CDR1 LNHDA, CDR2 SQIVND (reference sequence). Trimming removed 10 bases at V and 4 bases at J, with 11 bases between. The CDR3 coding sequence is TGTGCCACCCACGACTATAATCAGCCCCAGCATTTT. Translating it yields CATHDYNQPQHF.